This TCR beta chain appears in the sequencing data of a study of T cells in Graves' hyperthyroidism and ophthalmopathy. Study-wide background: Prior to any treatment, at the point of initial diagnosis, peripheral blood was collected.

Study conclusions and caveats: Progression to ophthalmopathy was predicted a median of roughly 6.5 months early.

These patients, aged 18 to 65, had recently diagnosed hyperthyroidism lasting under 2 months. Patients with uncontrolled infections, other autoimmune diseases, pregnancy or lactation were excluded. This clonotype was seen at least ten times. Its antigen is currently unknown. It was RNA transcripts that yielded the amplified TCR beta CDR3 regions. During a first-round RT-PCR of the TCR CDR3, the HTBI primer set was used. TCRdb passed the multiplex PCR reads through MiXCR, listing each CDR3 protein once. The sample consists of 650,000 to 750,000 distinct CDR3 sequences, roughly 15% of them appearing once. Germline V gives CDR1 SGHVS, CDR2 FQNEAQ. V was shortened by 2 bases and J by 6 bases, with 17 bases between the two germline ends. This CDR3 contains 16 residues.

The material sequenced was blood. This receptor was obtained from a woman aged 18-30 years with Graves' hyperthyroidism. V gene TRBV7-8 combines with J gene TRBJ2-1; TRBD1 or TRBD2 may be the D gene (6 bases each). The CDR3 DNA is TGTGCCAGCAGCTTATTAGGGGGGACTCTTGGCAATGAGCAGTTCTTC. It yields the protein CASSLLGGTLGNEQFF.